This TCR beta chain came from a study of PD-1 blockade in mismatch repair-deficient tumors. Study details: Patients had around 12 mismatch repair-deficient cancer types, all previously treated and progressing.

Study-level results: Tumor-resident clones, often absent from pretreatment blood, expanded after pembrolizumab and then contracted.

Assay: immunoSEQ multiplex PCR; the TCRdb copy retains only in-frame clones and omits some. The repertoire holds approximately 79,000 clones, with 70% to 90% as singletons. Of note for this clone: As yet, its antigen is unknown.

Germline loops: CDR1 MNHEY, CDR2 SVGAGI. Trimming pared 5 bases from V and 3 bases from J, leaving 14 bases between. This CDR3 has 14 residues. The origin of this receptor is an adult with mismatch repair-deficient cancer. Sequencing was performed on peripheral blood, taken 44 weeks after starting pembrolizumab. The chain recombines TRBV6-5 with TRBJ2-7; TRBD2 might be the D (5 bases). Here the CDR3 DNA reads TGTGCCAGCAGTCCGTTAGGGAGCAGCTACGAGCAGTACTTC. It yields the protein CASSPLGSSYEQYF.